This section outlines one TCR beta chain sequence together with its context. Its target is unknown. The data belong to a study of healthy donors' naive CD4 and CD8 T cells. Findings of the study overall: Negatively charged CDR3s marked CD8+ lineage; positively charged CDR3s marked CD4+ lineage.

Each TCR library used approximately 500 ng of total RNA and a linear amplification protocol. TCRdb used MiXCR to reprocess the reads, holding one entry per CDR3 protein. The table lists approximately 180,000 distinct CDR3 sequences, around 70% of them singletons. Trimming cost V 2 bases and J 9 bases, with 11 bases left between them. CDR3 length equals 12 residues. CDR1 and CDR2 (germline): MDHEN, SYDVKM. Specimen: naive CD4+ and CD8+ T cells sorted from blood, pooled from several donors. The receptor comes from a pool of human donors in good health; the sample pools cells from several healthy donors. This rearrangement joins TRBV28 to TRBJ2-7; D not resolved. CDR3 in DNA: TGTGCCAGCAGTTTAAAGACCTCGGGGCAGTACTTC. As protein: CASSLKTSGQYF.